This T cell receptor (beta chain) emerged from a study of OX40 agonist ivuxolimab in advanced cancers. Notes on the research overall: Ivuxolimab was an agonistic, fully human IgG2 monoclonal antibody directed against OX40 (CD134), a costimulatory receptor. Intravenous ivuxolimab was administered to patients every 2 weeks at six dose levels: 0.01, 0.1, 0.3, 1.5, 3 and 10 mg/kg. Among the roughly 50 dose-escalation patients, around 20 had hepatocellular carcinoma, around 15 melanoma, 9 renal cell carcinoma and 9 head and neck cancer. A male proportion of roughly 80% and a mean age of about 60 years, ranging from roughly 23 to 79, were recorded for the dose-escalation cohort. Prior anti-PD-1, anti-PD-L1 or anti-CTLA-4 therapy was permitted, and checkpoint inhibitors had been received by roughly 40% of dose-escalation patients. Partial responses occurred in three dose-escalation patients: two with cutaneous melanoma and one with hepatocellular carcinoma. Peripheral TCRbeta sequencing aimed to test whether ivuxolimab altered TCR sequence diversity and caused clonal T-cell expansion. The paper reports the monotherapy dose-escalation portion (N of about 51 patients) of the phase I ivuxolimab trial.

Results and caveats for the whole study, not just this receptor: Low levels of normalized T-cell clonal expansion were also seen in some patients who did not respond. In the 0.1-3.0 mg/kg groups, partial responders had among the lowest normalized peripheral clonal expansion, particularly in CD8+ T cells. Antigen specificity was not determined for the clonally expanded peripheral T cells. Clonal expansion of both CD4+ and CD8+ blood T cells was observed from baseline to week 6 at doses 0.1 to 3.0 mg/kg. After ivuxolimab, expanded clones were on average more numerous among CD8+ T cells than among CD4+ T cells.

As encoded in the germline V gene, CDR1 is KGHSH while CDR2 is LQKENI. The CDR3, cysteine through phenylalanine, is 16 amino acids long. Of the read, only the CDR3 DNA is kept; its 48 bases are in frame from base 1. The junction shows trimming of 0 bases on V and 1 base on J, plus 10 bases between the germline ends. Patients with autoimmune disease history or receiving systemic immunosuppression were excluded from the trial. Peripheral blood for TCR sequencing was collected from all dose cohorts at baseline, on cycle 4 day 1, and on cycle 7 day 1. The samples were drawn from a first-in-human, open-label, multicenter phase I dose-escalation trial of ivuxolimab. Adults with locally advanced or metastatic melanoma, renal cell carcinoma, hepatocellular carcinoma or head and neck squamous cell carcinoma were enrolled in the trial. Before TCR sequencing, CD4+ T cells and CD8+ T cells from peripheral blood were sorted into separate populations.

Genomic DNA was extracted from sorted cells for sequencing of the TCRbeta CDR3 region. TCRbeta CDR3 regions were sequenced using the immunoSEQ Assay. TCRdb re-hosts the immuneACCESS table, in-frame sequences only. Its copies lack some clones; in the studies checked, an unresolved V gene accounts for under half of them, and the cause for the rest is not known. The sample data list 99,000 or so clones, and 91% of these were observed just once. Roughly 0.31% of the sample is taken by the ten largest. As to this clone: Its antigen is still unknown. No base quality values were provided; no much bigger clone lies one nucleotide off.

Specimen: CD4+ or CD8+ T cells sorted from blood, collected in a trial of the OX40 agonist ivuxolimab. The receptor comes from an adult with an advanced solid tumor such as melanoma, head and neck, liver or kidney cancer. Recombination connected TRBV18 to TRBJ2-1; TRBD2 is possibly the D segment (6 matching bases). The CDR3 here reads CASSPPKGTSYNEQFF. The bases are TGTGCCAGCTCACCACCCAAGGGGACTTCCTACAATGAGCAGTTCTTC.